One TCR beta chain is described in this entry. Its antigen is as yet unknown. All patients experienced relapse after autologous stem cell transplantation, and brentuximab vedotin exposure was variable. Measured with immunoSEQ multiplex PCR; TCRdb has only the in-frame clones, and not every one. Here the sample spans about 76,000 clones, around nine tenths being singletons. These data come from a study of PD-1 blockade in classical Hodgkin lymphoma. Findings and limits, study-wide: Similar baseline diversity was found in complete responders and newly diagnosed patients.

V lost 6 bases, J lost 2 bases, and 11 bases lay in between. The CDR3 consists of 14 residues. CDR1 is LNHDA, CDR2 SQIVND, per germline (reference sequence). The TCR was taken from a human donor with classical Hodgkin lymphoma. The V gene is TRBV19, the J gene TRBJ2-1; weak D call: TRBD2 (5 bases). Sequences were derived from peripheral blood mononuclear cells (PBMCs), sampled at baseline. CDR3 region: CASSPRATYNEQFF. CDR3 DNA: TGTGCCAGTAGCCCGAGGGCAACCTACAATGAGCAGTTCTTC.